This TCR beta chain was recorded in a study of T cells in Graves' hyperthyroidism and ophthalmopathy. Overall study results and limits: Stable hyperthyroidism was told apart from ophthalmopathy by a model built on 13 V-J features.

Germline CDR1 WNHNN, CDR2 SYGVQD (reference sequence). CDR3 length: 15 amino acids. Thyroid ultrasound and orbital computed tomography, with clinical symptoms and serum thyroxine and TRAb, informed diagnoses. Before ophthalmopathy appeared, progressors gave blood at initial hyperthyroidism diagnosis. A word on this clonotype: Antigen unknown. An end of the junction does not agree with germline; a read error may underlie this.

The investigators amplified TCR beta CDR3 regions from RNA transcripts. A set of HTBI primers served as the primers for a first-round RT-PCR of the TCR CDR3. Each CDR3 protein gets one entry after TCRdb re-called the multiplex PCR reads with MiXCR. The sample has 550,000 to 850,000 distinct CDR3 sequences; about 19% are singletons. This chain connects TRBV10-1 to TRBJ1-1; 9 positions agree with TRBD1. The clonotype comes from a woman aged 45 to 65 with Graves' hyperthyroidism that later progressed to Graves' ophthalmopathy. The specimen sequenced was blood. CDR3 nucleotides: TGCGCCAGCAGTCAGTCCGGGACAGGGCCCACTGAAGCTTTCTTT. Translation: CASSQSGTGPTEAFF.